This TCR beta chain comes out of a study of cytomegalovirus exposure and HLA in healthy donors. Study findings and constraints: In a later analysis, HLA-C alleles had the fewest associated TCRs, DRB1 alleles the most. Near-uniform donor sequencing depth was presumed by presence/absence analyses. Rarity marked most TCR sequences, yet some public TCRs occurred in many donors.

PCR primers comprised 60 Vbeta and 13 Jbeta primers. Data came from immunoSEQ multiplex PCR; TCRdb stores just in-frame clones and leaves some out. Among 130,000 to 150,000 clones listed, 73% were seen once. Worth noting for this clone: The antigen remains unidentified.

V trimming: 4 bases; J trimming: 3 bases; junction bases outside the gene matches: 6. CDR1 is SGHDT and CDR2 is YYEEEE in the germline V gene. This CDR3 is built from 16 residues. The material sequenced was PBMCs. The receptor was isolated from a human donor in good health. The chain carries TRBV5-6 and TRBJ1-6; TRBD1 matches at 8 bases. CDR3 sequence (DNA): TGTGCCAGCAGCCAGAGTACAGGGGGCTATAATTCACCCCTCCACTTT. Translated: CASSQSTGGYNSPLHF.